The rows below give T cell receptor beta chains drawn from one sample of a study of OX40 agonist ivuxolimab in advanced cancers. The repertoire was sequenced with immunoSEQ multiplex PCR; TCRdb's copy has only in-frame clones and lacks some. The sample lists around 15,000 clones; around two thirds were seen once. The specimen was CD4+ or CD8+ T cells sorted from blood, collected in a trial of the OX40 agonist ivuxolimab. The receptors derive from an adult with an advanced solid tumor such as melanoma, head and neck, liver or kidney cancer. Both conserved end residues are part of each CDR3. Fields, in order: D gene, clone size, J gene, V gene, CDR3 DNA, CDR3 protein. The D gene is left open where the match is weak. A row's size may be missing; if present it is once, few, many or a size class.

D: TRBD1
size: NA
J: TRBJ1-5
V: TRBV18
DNA: TGTGCCAGCTCCGCGAAAGGACAGGACAGCAATCAGCCCCAGCATTTT
CDR3: CASSAKGQDSNQPQHF

D: NA
size: NA
J: TRBJ2-6
V: TRBV19
DNA: TGTGCCAGTAGTCTAAGTACCTTTGGGGCCAACGTCCTGACTTTC
CDR3: CASSLSTFGANVLTF

D: NA
size: NA
J: TRBJ2-4
V: TRBV10-3
DNA: TGTGCCATCAGTGAGATACAGGGAGGGCACAGCATTCAGTACTTC
CDR3: CAISEIQGGHSIQYF

D: NA
size: few
J: TRBJ2-3
V: TRBV4-2
DNA: TGTGCCAGCAGCCAGCTAGCCGTCCTTTCTAGCACAGATACGCAGTATTTT
CDR3: CASSQLAVLSSTDTQYF

D: TRBD1
size: NA
J: TRBJ2-7
V: TRBV5-5
DNA: TGTGCCAGCAGCTTAGGACAGGGGGCTTACGAGCAGTACTTC
CDR3: CASSLGQGAYEQYF

D: NA
size: NA
J: TRBJ1-1
V: TRBV4-2
DNA: TGTGCCAGCAGCCAGACGGACGGCACTGAAGCTTTCTTT
CDR3: CASSQTDGTEAFF

D: NA
size: NA
J: TRBJ2-7
V: TRBV9
DNA: TGTGCCAGCAGCGTAGCCCGGTTGGGGGGCGAGCAGTACTTC
CDR3: CASSVARLGGEQYF

D: NA
size: NA
J: TRBJ2-1
V: TRBV19
DNA: TGTGCCAGTAGTATTGAACGGGGGCTCAACAATGAGCAGTTCTTC
CDR3: CASSIERGLNNEQFF

D: NA
size: NA
J: TRBJ2-7
V: TRBV7-9
DNA: TGTGCCAGCAGCTCGTCCGGGGTAGGAACCTACGAGCAGTACTTC
CDR3: CASSSSGVGTYEQYF

D: TRBD2
size: few
J: TRBJ2-1
V: TRBV10-3
DNA: TGTGCCATCAGTGCTAGCGGGGGAGACGAGCAGTTCTTC
CDR3: CAISASGGDEQFF

D: NA
size: few
J: TRBJ2-1
V: TRBV10-2
DNA: TGCGCCAGCAGCCCCCGAGTGATGTGGTATGGCAATGAGCAGTTCTTC
CDR3: CASSPRVMWYGNEQFF

D: NA
size: NA
J: TRBJ1-1
V: TRBV5-6
DNA: TGTGCCAGCAGCCCCGTAGGAAACACTGAAGCTTTCTTT
CDR3: CASSPVGNTEAFF

D: NA
size: few
J: TRBJ2-7
V: TRBV14
DNA: TGTGCCAGCAGCCTCCGTTCAACGGGCCACGAGCAGTACTTC
CDR3: CASSLRSTGHEQYF

D: NA
size: NA
J: TRBJ2-5
V: TRBV9
DNA: TGTGCCAGCAGCCCCGGGGCGGGGCATCTTTACCAAGAGACCCAGTACTTC
CDR3: CASSPGAGHLYQETQYF

D: NA
size: NA
J: TRBJ2-5
V: TRBV11-2
DNA: TGTGCCAGCAGCCCCTTTCCCCAAGACGGAGAGACCCAGTACTTC
CDR3: CASSPFPQDGETQYF

D: NA
size: once
J: TRBJ1-5
V: TRBV30
DNA: TGTGCCTGGAGTCCGGGTTTAGGGAATCAGCCCCAGCATTTT
CDR3: CAWSPGLGNQPQHF

D: NA
size: NA
J: TRBJ2-3
V: TRBV5-3
DNA: TGTGCCAGCAGCCGAAGCGGGTTACGCACAGATACGCAGTATTTT
CDR3: CASSRSGLRTDTQYF

D: NA
size: once
J: TRBJ2-7
V: TRBV27
DNA: TGTGCCAGCAGTTTAAGGTTTGCGGGATTTTCCTACGAGCAGTACTTC
CDR3: CASSLRFAGFSYEQYF

D: NA
size: few
J: TRBJ2-3
V: TRBV19
DNA: TGTGCCAGTAGTATAGATTGGACTGGCACAGATACGCAGTATTTT
CDR3: CASSIDWTGTDTQYF

D: NA
size: NA
J: TRBJ1-5
V: TRBV13
DNA: TGTGCCAGCAGCGCCGGGGGCTTAAATCAGCCCCAGCATTTT
CDR3: CASSAGGLNQPQHF

D: NA
size: NA
J: TRBJ1-2
V: TRBV19
DNA: TGTGCCAGTAGTATTCTGGGGGCCAATGGCTACACCTTC
CDR3: CASSILGANGYTF

D: TRBD2
size: few
J: TRBJ2-5
V: TRBV9
DNA: TGTGCCAGCAGCGAAAGCGGACTAGCGGGGGGACGTACAGCCCAGTACTTC
CDR3: CASSESGLAGGRTAQYF

D: NA
size: NA
J: TRBJ1-3
V: TRBV7-2
DNA: TGTGCCAGCAGCTTAGGGGGGGCGCCTGGAAACACCATATATTTT
CDR3: CASSLGGAPGNTIYF

D: NA
size: NA
J: TRBJ2-1
V: TRBV6-6
DNA: TGTGCCAGCTGGTCCGGGACTCTCTACAATGAGCAGTTCTTC
CDR3: CASWSGTLYNEQFF

D: NA
size: NA
J: TRBJ1-6
V: TRBV5-4
DNA: TGCGCCAGCAGCCCCACAGGTACTAATTCACCCCTCCACTTT
CDR3: CASSPTGTNSPLHF

D: NA
size: NA
J: TRBJ1-6
V: TRBV7-8
DNA: TGTGCCAGCAGCTTAGGGGGCCAATCACCCCTCCACTTT
CDR3: CASSLGGQSPLHF

D: NA
size: NA
J: TRBJ1-1
V: TRBV27
DNA: TGTGCCAGCAGTTTCGGGTTTAACACTGAAGCTTTCTTT
CDR3: CASSFGFNTEAFF

D: TRBD2
size: NA
J: TRBJ2-7
V: TRBV7-9
DNA: TGTGCCAGCAGCCCGGAGGGACTAGCGGCCGAGCAGTACTTC
CDR3: CASSPEGLAAEQYF

D: NA
size: NA
J: TRBJ2-7
V: TRBV10-2
DNA: TGCGCCAGCAGTGAGTCAGGGCCCTACGAGCAGTACTTC
CDR3: CASSESGPYEQYF

D: TRBD2
size: NA
J: TRBJ2-5
V: TRBV28
DNA: TGTGCCAGCACCCTAGGGAGGGAGGTACAAGAGACCCAGTACTTC
CDR3: CASTLGREVQETQYF

D: TRBD1
size: NA
J: TRBJ1-2
V: TRBV19
DNA: TGTGCCAGTAGTTTTACAGGGGGCGCCGGCTATGGCTACACCTTC
CDR3: CASSFTGGAGYGYTF

D: NA
size: NA
J: TRBJ2-1
V: TRBV10-1
DNA: TGCGCCAGCAGTGAGTCGTTAGCGAGTGTCTCCTACAATGAGCAGTTCTTC
CDR3: CASSESLASVSYNEQFF

D: NA
size: NA
J: TRBJ2-3
V: TRBV27
DNA: TGTGCCAGCGGGGTTAGCACAGATACGCAGTATTTT
CDR3: CASGVSTDTQYF

D: NA
size: NA
J: TRBJ2-7
V: TRBV7-9
DNA: TGTGCCAGCAGCTTAGCCCTTACTTACGAGCAGTACTTC
CDR3: CASSLALTYEQYF

D: TRBD2
size: NA
J: TRBJ2-1
V: TRBV10-1
DNA: TGCGCCAGCAGTGACGGGCTAGCGGGTGAGCAGTTCTTC
CDR3: CASSDGLAGEQFF

D: NA
size: few
J: TRBJ1-5
V: TRBV29-1
DNA: TGCAGCGTTGGAGTACAGGGCAATCAGCCCCAGCATTTT
CDR3: CSVGVQGNQPQHF

D: NA
size: NA
J: TRBJ1-2
V: TRBV29-1
DNA: TGCAGCGTTCTGGACTACGGCTACACCTTC
CDR3: CSVLDYGYTF

D: NA
size: few
J: TRBJ1-1
V: TRBV5-6
DNA: TGTGCCAGCAGCTTTGGGGACACTGAAGCTTTCTTT
CDR3: CASSFGDTEAFF

D: NA
size: once
J: TRBJ2-1
V: TRBV19
DNA: TGTGCCAGTAGGGTAGCGGCCCCCGGGAGTAGTTCCTACAATGAGCAGTTCTTC
CDR3: CASRVAAPGSSSYNEQFF

D: TRBD1
size: NA
J: TRBJ2-7
V: TRBV7-8
DNA: TGTGCCAGCAGCCCGGGACAGCTCACCTACGAGCAGTACTTC
CDR3: CASSPGQLTYEQYF

D: NA
size: few
J: TRBJ1-1
V: TRBV11-2
DNA: TGTGCCAGCAACACTTTATTGGACACTGAAGCTTTCTTT
CDR3: CASNTLLDTEAFF

D: NA
size: few
J: TRBJ1-2
V: TRBV4-2
DNA: TGTGCCAGCAGCCCGCTGGGGCTGACCAACTATGGCTACACCTTC
CDR3: CASSPLGLTNYGYTF

D: NA
size: NA
J: TRBJ1-2
V: TRBV7-9
DNA: TGTGCCAGCAGCTTAGACACTAACGGCTACACCTTC
CDR3: CASSLDTNGYTF

D: NA
size: NA
J: TRBJ2-1
V: TRBV9
DNA: TGTGCCAGCAACTCGGACGGGTTAAACTACAATGAGCAGTTCTTC
CDR3: CASNSDGLNYNEQFF

D: TRBD1
size: NA
J: TRBJ2-7
V: TRBV5-4
DNA: TGTGCCAGCAGCCCCGACAGGGTGTTCCACGAGCAGTACTTC
CDR3: CASSPDRVFHEQYF

D: NA
size: NA
J: TRBJ1-3
V: TRBV28
DNA: TGTGCCAGCAGTTTTCCAGGCTCTGGAAACACCATATATTTT
CDR3: CASSFPGSGNTIYF

D: TRBD1
size: NA
J: TRBJ1-5
V: TRBV2
DNA: TGTGCCAGCACGAAGACAGGGGGAGAGCCCCAGCATTTT
CDR3: CASTKTGGEPQHF

D: TRBD2
size: few
J: TRBJ2-1
V: TRBV9
DNA: TGTGCCAGCAGCGTAGGCGGGGGGGCCTACAATGAGCAGTTCTTC
CDR3: CASSVGGGAYNEQFF

D: NA
size: few
J: TRBJ2-1
V: TRBV7-7
DNA: TGTGCCAGCAGCTTAGGACCGAACAATGAGCAGTTCTTC
CDR3: CASSLGPNNEQFF

D: TRBD1
size: NA
J: TRBJ1-5
V: TRBV12-5
DNA: TGTGCTAGTGGTTTGGGGCTAACCCCGCAGGGGGGGGGACGGTGGCCCCAGCATTTT
CDR3: CASGLGLTPQGGGRWPQHF

D: TRBD1
size: NA
J: TRBJ1-1
V: TRBV14
DNA: TGTGCCAGCAGCCACAGGGGGCCAGGTTTGTACACTGAAGCTTTCTTT
CDR3: CASSHRGPGLYTEAFF

D: NA
size: NA
J: TRBJ2-1
V: TRBV9
DNA: TGTGCCAGCAGCGGGTTTAGCTCCTACAATGAGCAGTTCTTC
CDR3: CASSGFSSYNEQFF

D: TRBD1
size: once
J: TRBJ1-6
V: TRBV7-2
DNA: TGTGCCAGCAGCTTAGCAGGCAGGGGGTCGGGGTCACCCCTCCACTTT
CDR3: CASSLAGRGSGSPLHF

D: NA
size: NA
J: TRBJ1-6
V: TRBV19
DNA: TGTGCCAGTAGTATTCAAGGGGAGTCACCCCTCCACTTT
CDR3: CASSIQGESPLHF

D: NA
size: NA
J: TRBJ1-1
V: TRBV5-5
DNA: TGTGCCAGCAGCCCCGTAGGAAACACTGAAGCTTTCTTT
CDR3: CASSPVGNTEAFF

D: NA
size: few
J: TRBJ2-1
V: TRBV27
DNA: TGTGCCAGCAGTTTTTACAGGTACAATGAGCAGTTCTTC
CDR3: CASSFYRYNEQFF

D: NA
size: NA
J: TRBJ2-5
V: TRBV5-1
DNA: TGCGCCAGCAGCTTGTTTCAGGGCGAAGAGACCCAGTACTTC
CDR3: CASSLFQGEETQYF

D: TRBD1
size: NA
J: TRBJ1-1
V: TRBV30
DNA: TGTGCCTGGAGTATAGGACAGGGGGACACTGAAGCTTTCTTT
CDR3: CAWSIGQGDTEAFF

D: NA
size: NA
J: TRBJ1-5
V: TRBV6-5
DNA: TGTGCCAGCAGTTATGGAGGCTATAGCAATCAGCCCCAGCATTTT
CDR3: CASSYGGYSNQPQHF

D: NA
size: NA
J: TRBJ1-5
V: TRBV27
DNA: TGTGCCAGCAGGGTTGGCAATCAGCCCCAGCATTTT
CDR3: CASRVGNQPQHF